This T cell receptor beta chain was found in a study of cytomegalovirus exposure and HLA in healthy donors. Study-level points and caveats: Roughly uniform depth of sequencing across donors was assumed in presence/absence analyses.

PCR was performed using 60 Vbeta and 13 Jbeta primers. The protocol was immunoSEQ multiplex PCR, while the TCRdb copy is restricted to in-frame clones and leaves out a portion. This sample carries about 110,000 clones, over 65% of them seen once, and the ten largest clones take 1% to 1.5%. Comment on this clone: Its antigen is not known.

CDR3 size: 13 residues. The sequence was obtained from a woman in her 30s in good health and CMV-seronegative. V gene TRBV21-1 combines with J gene TRBJ1-1; the D segment call TRBD1 is taken from the table without a DNA check. TRBV21-1 is reported as a pseudogene. The material sequenced was PBMCs. The CDR3 spells CASSSTGSTEAFF. In DNA, the CDR3 is TGTGCCAGCAGCTCCACAGGGAGCACTGAAGCTTTCTTT.